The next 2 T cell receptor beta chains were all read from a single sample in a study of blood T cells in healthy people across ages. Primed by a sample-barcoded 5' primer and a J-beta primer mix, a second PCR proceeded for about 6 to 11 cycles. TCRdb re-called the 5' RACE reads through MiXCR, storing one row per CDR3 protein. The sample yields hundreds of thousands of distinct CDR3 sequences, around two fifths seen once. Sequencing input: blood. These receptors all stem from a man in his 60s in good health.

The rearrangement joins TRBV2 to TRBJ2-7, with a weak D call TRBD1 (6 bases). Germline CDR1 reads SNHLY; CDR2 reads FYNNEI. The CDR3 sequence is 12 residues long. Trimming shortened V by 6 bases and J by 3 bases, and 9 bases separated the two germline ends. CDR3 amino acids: CASRRDNYEQYF. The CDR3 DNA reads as TGTGCCAGCAGGAGGGACAACTACGAGCAGTACTTC.

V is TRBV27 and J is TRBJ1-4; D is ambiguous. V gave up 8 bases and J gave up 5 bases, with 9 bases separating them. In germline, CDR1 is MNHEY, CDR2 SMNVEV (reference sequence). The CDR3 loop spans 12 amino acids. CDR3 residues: CASGAPNEKLFF. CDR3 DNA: TGTGCCAGCGGAGCCCCAAATGAAAAACTGTTTTTT.